The rows below give T cell receptor beta chains drawn from one sample of a study of T cells after somatic rescue of genetic block. Some clones are missing from TCRdb's copy, which holds only in-frame ones; the method was immunoSEQ multiplex PCR. Of more than 65,000 clones listed, approximately 91% are singletons. The sequenced material came from peripheral blood mononuclear cells (PBMCs). The receptors come from a man between 25 and 39 years old. Each CDR3 is given with its conserved first and last residue. The D gene is left open where the match is weak. Only some rows state a clone size, as once, few, many or a class for expanded clones.

TGCGCCAGCAGCTTAGGACTAGCGGGGACGAACACCGGGGAGCTGTTTTTT,CASSLGLAGTNTGELFF,TRBD2,TRBV5-1,TRBJ2-2,17,-
TGTGCCAGCAGCTTAGAATCCAACACTGAAGCTTTCTTT,CASSLESNTEAFF,-,TRBV7-6,TRBJ1-1,13,few
TGTGCCAGCAGCGGTGACAGGGGGTTGACTGGAAACACCATATATTTT,CASSGDRGLTGNTIYF,TRBD1,TRBV11-3,TRBJ1-3,16,few
TGTGCCAGCTCGCCCGGGACCTCGTACAATGAGCAGTTCTTC,CASSPGTSYNEQFF,-,TRBV18,TRBJ2-1,14,-
TGTGCCAGCTCACCGACAGGGGGAGCGAACACTGAAGCTTTCTTT,CASSPTGGANTEAFF,TRBD1,TRBV18,TRBJ1-1,15,-
TGTGCCAGCAGGGATTGGTTGGACACCGGGGAGCTGTTTTTT,CASRDWLDTGELFF,-,TRBV6-5,TRBJ2-2,14,once
TGTGCCATCAGTTTAGGACAGGGGGCAGGAAGTCAGCCCCAGCATTTT,CAISLGQGAGSQPQHF,TRBD1,TRBV10-3,TRBJ1-5,16,once
TGTGCCAGCAGCCCCCCGGGACTAGCGATCGACGAGCAGTACTTC,CASSPPGLAIDEQYF,TRBD2,TRBV7-9,TRBJ2-7,15,once
TGTGCCAGTAGTACACGGGGGGACGGGAATAGAGATACGCAGTATTTT,CASSTRGDGNRDTQYF,TRBD2,TRBV19,TRBJ2-3,16,-
TGTGCCAGCACCCCTACAGGGTATAACATTCAGTACTTC,CASTPTGYNIQYF,-,TRBV6-5,TRBJ2-4,13,-
TGTGCCAGCAGTCTGGGCAGGGCCACTAACTATGGCTACACCTTC,CASSLGRATNYGYTF,-,TRBV7-8,TRBJ1-2,15,-
TGTGCCAGCAGCTCTTTAGCGGGGGGACCCTACGAGCAGTACTTC,CASSSLAGGPYEQYF,TRBD2,TRBV5-4,TRBJ2-7,15,-
TGTGCCAGCAGTCGGACTTTTAACTATGGCTACACCTTC,CASSRTFNYGYTF,-,TRBV6-5,TRBJ1-2,13,-
TGCGCCAGCAGCTTGAGGAGGGGGCTGTATAATTCACCCCTCCACTTT,CASSLRRGLYNSPLHF,TRBD1,TRBV5-1,TRBJ1-6,16,-
TGTGCCAGCAGTTCCGTCGGACGGAGGAACACTGAAGCTTTCTTT,CASSSVGRRNTEAFF,-,TRBV27,TRBJ1-1,15,-
TGTGCCACCAGCAGAGATGTAGGGGCGCAGTATTTT,CATSRDVGAQYF,-,TRBV15,TRBJ2-3,12,-
TGTGCCAGCAGCGCAATACAGGGAGGTCAAAGAAGGGCTTTCTTT,CASSAIQGGQRRAFF,-,TRBV4-2,TRBJ1-1,15,-
TGCGCCAGCAGTCAATGGGGGTCCCAGATCACCGGGGAGCTGTTTTTT,CASSQWGSQITGELFF,-,TRBV23-1,TRBJ2-2,16,-
TGTGCCAGCAGTGGCCGGACTAGCGCGCATGAGCAGTTCTTC,CASSGRTSAHEQFF,TRBD2,TRBV6-1,TRBJ2-1,14,-
TGCGCCAGCAGCCTTGGGCTAGCGGACCCCTCGGGGGAGTTCTTC,CASSLGLADPSGEFF,TRBD2,TRBV4-1,TRBJ2-1,15,-
TGTGCCAGCTCTCGACAGGACACGTACGAGCAGTACTTC,CASSRQDTYEQYF,-,TRBV18,TRBJ2-7,13,-
TGTGCCAGCAGCTTAAGCGGGACTAGCGCTGGCGGGGAGCTGTTTTTT,CASSLSGTSAGGELFF,TRBD2,TRBV7-3,TRBJ2-2,16,once
TGTGCCAGTAGTATAGTGGACGGAAGCTCCTACAATGAGCAGTTCTTC,CASSIVDGSSYNEQFF,-,TRBV19,TRBJ2-1,16,-
TGTGCCAGCAGTTACGCAGCTGGGACAGGGATCAACGAGCAGTACTTC,CASSYAAGTGINEQYF,TRBD1,TRBV6-5,TRBJ2-7,16,-
TGTGCCAGTAGTACGCGCACAGGGGGCGGTGGTAATGAAAAACTGTTTTTT,CASSTRTGGGGNEKLFF,TRBD1,TRBV19,TRBJ1-4,17,-
TGTGCCAGCAGCGCCACCGGGGAGCTGTTTTTT,CASSATGELFF,-,TRBV9,TRBJ2-2,11,-
TGTGCCAGCAGCCCTCCTAGATTGGACAATGAGCAGTTCTTC,CASSPPRLDNEQFF,-,TRBV5-5,TRBJ2-1,14,-
TGTGCCAGTTCGGACGGAGTGAACACTGAAGCTTTCTTT,CASSDGVNTEAFF,-,TRBV27,TRBJ1-1,13,-
TGTGCCAGCAGCTTAGCGGGACTCCTCTACGAGCAGTACTTC,CASSLAGLLYEQYF,-,TRBV7-8,TRBJ2-7,14,once
TGTGCCTGGAATCGACAGGGCGATGGCTACACCTTC,CAWNRQGDGYTF,TRBD1,TRBV30,TRBJ1-2,12,-
TGTGCCAGCAGCTCCTACATAGGGCCTGGGGACGAAAAACTGTTTTTT,CASSSYIGPGDEKLFF,-,TRBV7-9,TRBJ1-4,16,-
TGTGCCAGCAGCTTAGTATCCTGGGATGGCTACACCTTC,CASSLVSWDGYTF,-,TRBV7-8,TRBJ1-2,13,-
TGTGCCAGCAGCGTAGGGGATCCTAATACACCCCTCCACTTT,CASSVGDPNTPLHF,-,TRBV9,TRBJ1-6,14,once
TGTGCCAGCAGCCCGCGGGGGGGCCGCACAGATACGCAGTATTTT,CASSPRGGRTDTQYF,TRBD2,TRBV5-4,TRBJ2-3,15,once
TGTGCCAGCAGTGCAGAACAGGGATCGGTATACGAGCAGTACTTC,CASSAEQGSVYEQYF,-,TRBV2,TRBJ2-7,15,-
TGTGCTAGTGGCATAGCGGGGGGCCGGAATGAGCAGTTCTTC,CASGIAGGRNEQFF,TRBD2,TRBV12-5,TRBJ2-1,14,-